The source of this TCR beta chain is a study of T cells after yellow fever vaccination. The study's findings and limits: In FACS-sorted repertoires, abundant clonotypes from the bulk population could appear as contaminants. Only a minor proportion of clonotypes was detected across both CD4 and CD8 compartments.

TCRdb independently ran MiXCR on the 5' RACE reads; one entry per CDR3 protein. The sample records 500,000 to 650,000 distinct CDR3 sequences, roughly a sixth being singletons. As concerns this clonotype: Its antigen is unknown.

Germline CDR1 MGHRA, CDR2 YSYEKL. The V gene lost 3 bases and the J gene lost 4 bases, with 10 bases spanning the gap. The CDR3 contains 14 residues. This rearrangement joins TRBV4-1 to TRBJ1-5; D unresolved. This receptor was obtained from a man younger than 35 who received the YFV17D yellow fever vaccine. The input for sequencing was PBMCs, taken around 5 days after the first yellow fever vaccination. The CDR3 loop reads CASSHPSGNQPQHF. The CDR3 nucleotides are TGCGCCAGCAGCCACCCTTCGGGAAATCAGCCCCAGCATTTT.